This T cell receptor beta chain was profiled in a study of persistence of HIV-infected CD4 T cells. Study results and caveats: TCR oligoclonality correlated with proviral oligoclonality in the same sorted populations.

On this clone: Its antigen is undetermined.

The immunoSEQ assay was version 4, run in survey mode. Only in-frame clones appear in the TCRdb table, and some are missing; sequencing was by immunoSEQ multiplex PCR. The table records approximately 32,000 clones, roughly four fifths of them present only once. An overlapping HIV-1 Gag peptide pool stimulated these cells at about 1 ug/peptide/mL. CD40L/CD69 double-negative CD45RO-high memory CD4+ T cells were collected. The germline V and J ends were trimmed by 5 bases and 1 base, with 5 bases remaining between them. The CDR3 runs 12 residues. CDR1 and CDR2 (germline): MNHEY, SVGEGT. The starting material was CD4+ T cells sorted from PBMCs after roughly 18-hour stimulation, obtained from a patient who received antiretroviral therapy. The genes are TRBV6-2 or TRBV6-3 and TRBJ1-2; D is ambiguous. The TCR originated in an adult woman with HIV who was CMV-seropositive. The CDR3 DNA is TGTGCCAGCAGTCCCTTTAACTATGGCTACACCTTC. Protein sequence: CASSPFNYGYTF.